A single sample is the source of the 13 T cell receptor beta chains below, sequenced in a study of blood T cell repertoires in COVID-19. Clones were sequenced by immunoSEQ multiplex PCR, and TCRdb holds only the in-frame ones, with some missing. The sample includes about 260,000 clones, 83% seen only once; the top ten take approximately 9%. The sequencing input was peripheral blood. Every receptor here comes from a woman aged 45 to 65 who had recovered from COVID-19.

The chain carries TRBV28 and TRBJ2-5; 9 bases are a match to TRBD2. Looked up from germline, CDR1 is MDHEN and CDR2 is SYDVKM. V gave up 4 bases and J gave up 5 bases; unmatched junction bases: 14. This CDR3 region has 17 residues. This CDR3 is CASSYRSKSGGRETQYF. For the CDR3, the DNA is TGTGCCAGCAGTTACCGCAGCAAAAGCGGGGGGCGGGAGACCCAGTACTTC.

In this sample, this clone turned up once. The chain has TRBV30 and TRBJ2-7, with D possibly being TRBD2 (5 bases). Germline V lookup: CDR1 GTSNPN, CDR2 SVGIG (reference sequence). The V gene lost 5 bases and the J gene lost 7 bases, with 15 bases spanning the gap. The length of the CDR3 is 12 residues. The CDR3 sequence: CAWALGGREQYF. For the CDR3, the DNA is TGTGCCTGGGCTTTGGGCGGGCGGGAGCAGTACTTC.

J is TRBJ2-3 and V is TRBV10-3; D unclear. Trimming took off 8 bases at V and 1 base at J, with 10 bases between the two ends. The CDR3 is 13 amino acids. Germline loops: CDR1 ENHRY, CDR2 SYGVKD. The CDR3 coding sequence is TGTGCCATCGGTGGGCAGGGCACAGATACGCAGTATTTT. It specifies CAIGGQGTDTQYF.

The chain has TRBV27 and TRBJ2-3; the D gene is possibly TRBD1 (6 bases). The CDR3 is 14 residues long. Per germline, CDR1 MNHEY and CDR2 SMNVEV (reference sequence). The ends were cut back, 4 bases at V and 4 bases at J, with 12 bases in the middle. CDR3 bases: TGTGCCAGCAGTTGGGGGCAGGGCCCAGATACGCAGTATTTT. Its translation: CASSWGQGPDTQYF.

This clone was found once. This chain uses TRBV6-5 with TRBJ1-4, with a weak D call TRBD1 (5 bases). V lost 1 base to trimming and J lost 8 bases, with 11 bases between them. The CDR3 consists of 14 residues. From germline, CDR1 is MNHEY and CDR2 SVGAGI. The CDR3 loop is CASSYLQGREKLFF. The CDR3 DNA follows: TGTGCCAGCAGTTACTTGCAGGGTCGGGAAAAACTGTTTTTT.

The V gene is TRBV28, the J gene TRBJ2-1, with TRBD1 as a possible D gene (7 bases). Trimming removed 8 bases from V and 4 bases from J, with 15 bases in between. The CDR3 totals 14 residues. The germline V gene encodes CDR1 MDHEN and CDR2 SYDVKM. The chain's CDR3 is CASDKGAGYNEQFF. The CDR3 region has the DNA TGTGCCAGCGATAAGGGGGCGGGATACAATGAGCAGTTCTTC.

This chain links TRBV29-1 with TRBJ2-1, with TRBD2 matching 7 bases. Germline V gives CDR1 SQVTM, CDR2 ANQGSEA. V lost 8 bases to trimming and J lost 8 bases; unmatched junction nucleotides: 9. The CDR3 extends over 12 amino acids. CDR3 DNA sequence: TGCAGCAGCGGGGACTACAGCGATGAGCAGTTCTTC. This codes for CSSGDYSDEQFF.

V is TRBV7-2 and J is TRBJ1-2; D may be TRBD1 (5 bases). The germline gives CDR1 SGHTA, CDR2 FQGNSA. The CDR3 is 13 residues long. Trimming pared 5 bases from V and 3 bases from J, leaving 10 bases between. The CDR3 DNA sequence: TGTGCCAGCAGCCCCGACAGCTACTATGGCTACACCTTC. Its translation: CASSPDSYYGYTF.

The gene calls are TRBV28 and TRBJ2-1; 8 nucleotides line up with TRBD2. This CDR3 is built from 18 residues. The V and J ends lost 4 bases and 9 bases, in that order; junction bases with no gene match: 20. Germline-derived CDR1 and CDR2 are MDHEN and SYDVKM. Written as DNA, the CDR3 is TGTGCCAGCAGTTCCCATTTGGCGGGAGGACTAGGACGCCGTGAGCAGTTCTTC. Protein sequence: CASSSHLAGGLGRREQFF.

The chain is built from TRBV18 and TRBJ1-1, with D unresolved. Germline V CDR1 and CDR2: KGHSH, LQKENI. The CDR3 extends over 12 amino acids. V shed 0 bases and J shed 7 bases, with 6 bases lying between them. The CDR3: CASSPPNGEAFF. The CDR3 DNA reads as TGTGCCAGCTCACCACCGAACGGTGAAGCTTTCTTT. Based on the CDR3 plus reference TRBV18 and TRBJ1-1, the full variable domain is NAGVMQNPRHLVRRRGQEARLRCSPMKGHSHVYWYRQLPEEGLKFMVYLQKENIIDESGMPKERFSAEFPKEGPSILRIQQVVRGDSAAYFCASSPPNGEAFFGQGTRLTVV.

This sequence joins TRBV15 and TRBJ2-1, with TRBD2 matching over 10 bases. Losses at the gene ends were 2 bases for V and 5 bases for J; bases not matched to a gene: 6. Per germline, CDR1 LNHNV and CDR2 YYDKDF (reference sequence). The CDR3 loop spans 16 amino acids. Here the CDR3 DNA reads TGTGCCACCAGCAGACCCACACTAGCGGGACACAATGAGCAGTTCTTC. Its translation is CATSRPTLAGHNEQFF.

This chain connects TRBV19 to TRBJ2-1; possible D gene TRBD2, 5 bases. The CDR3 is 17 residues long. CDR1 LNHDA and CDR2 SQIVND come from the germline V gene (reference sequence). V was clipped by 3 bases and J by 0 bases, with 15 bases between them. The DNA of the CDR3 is TGTGCCAGTAGTATGTCAGCGACGGGAAGCTCCTACAATGAGCAGTTCTTC. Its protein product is CASSMSATGSSYNEQFF.

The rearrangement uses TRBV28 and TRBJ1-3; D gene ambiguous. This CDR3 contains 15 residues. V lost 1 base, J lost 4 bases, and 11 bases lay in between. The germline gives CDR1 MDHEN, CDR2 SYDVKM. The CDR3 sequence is CASSLLNSMGNTIYF. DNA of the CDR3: TGTGCCAGCAGTTTATTAAACAGCATGGGAAACACCATATATTTT.